Here is one TCR beta chain with its context. This CDR3 has 15 residues. CDR1 and CDR2 from the germline V gene are SGDLS and YYNGEE. Germline trimming cut 3 bases from V and 4 bases from J; bases unmatched to any gene: 5. Sequenced by immunoSEQ multiplex PCR; TCRdb stores in-frame clones only, minus some. The sample shows some 180,000 clones, roughly 79% of them seen only once. The data belong to a study of blood T cell repertoires in COVID-19. Study information: Acute and convalescent COVID-19 specimens originated in the United States, Italy and Spain.

The sample was peripheral blood. The genes are TRBV9 and TRBJ2-3, with 10 positions matching TRBD2. This receptor was obtained from a woman at least 80 years old with COVID-19, enrolled during active disease. The CDR3 protein is CASSASGRAADTQYF. CDR3 in DNA: TGTGCCAGCAGCGCGAGCGGGAGGGCCGCAGATACGCAGTATTTT.